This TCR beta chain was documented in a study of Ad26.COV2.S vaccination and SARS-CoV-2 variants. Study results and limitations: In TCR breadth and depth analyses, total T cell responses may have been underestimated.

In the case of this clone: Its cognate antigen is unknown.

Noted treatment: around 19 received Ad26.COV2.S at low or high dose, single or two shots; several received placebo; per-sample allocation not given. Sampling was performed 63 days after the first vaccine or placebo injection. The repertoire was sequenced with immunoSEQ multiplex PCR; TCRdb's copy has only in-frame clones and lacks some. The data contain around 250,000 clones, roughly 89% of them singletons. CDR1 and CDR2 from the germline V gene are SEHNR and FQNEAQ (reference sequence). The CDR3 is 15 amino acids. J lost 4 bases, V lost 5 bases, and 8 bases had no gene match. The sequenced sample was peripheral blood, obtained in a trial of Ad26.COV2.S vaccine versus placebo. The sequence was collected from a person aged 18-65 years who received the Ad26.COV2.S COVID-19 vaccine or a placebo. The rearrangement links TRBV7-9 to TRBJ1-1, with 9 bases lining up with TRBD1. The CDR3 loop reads CASSRAGTGSTEAFF. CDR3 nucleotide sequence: TGTGCCAGCAGCCGGGCGGGGACAGGGAGCACTGAAGCTTTCTTT.